The entry below gives a single T cell receptor (beta chain) sequence along with its context. Its cognate antigen is unknown. This record belongs to a study of CD4 T cells in relation to SARS-CoV-2 and coronaviruses. About the study: The negative reference was HIV-1 Nef peptide pool or peptide-free culture.

Per the germline V gene, CDR1 is LGHDT and CDR2 is YNNKEL (reference sequence). The V segment lost 4 bases and the J segment 5 bases; nucleotides outside the gene matches: 5. This CDR3 comprises 15 residues. TCRdb keeps only in-frame clones here, not all; method: immunoSEQ multiplex PCR. The table shows more than 20,000 clones, with approximately 70% occurring only once. The unexposed donors gave CD4+ T cells in about 2010-2019, prior to COVID-19. Isolation of CD4+ T cells took place after less than twelve days in culture. Fresh IL-2 medium replaced half the medium on days 3 and 7. The genes are TRBV3-1 (or the pseudogene TRBV3-2) and TRBJ1-4; 9 bases are shared with TRBD1. The sequence was collected from a human donor in good health. The sequencing input was CD4+ T cells from PBMCs, cultured in vitro. The CDR3 DNA reads as TGTGCCAGCAGCCCCTCCGGGACAGGGAATGAAAAACTGTTTTTT. It translates to CASSPSGTGNEKLFF.